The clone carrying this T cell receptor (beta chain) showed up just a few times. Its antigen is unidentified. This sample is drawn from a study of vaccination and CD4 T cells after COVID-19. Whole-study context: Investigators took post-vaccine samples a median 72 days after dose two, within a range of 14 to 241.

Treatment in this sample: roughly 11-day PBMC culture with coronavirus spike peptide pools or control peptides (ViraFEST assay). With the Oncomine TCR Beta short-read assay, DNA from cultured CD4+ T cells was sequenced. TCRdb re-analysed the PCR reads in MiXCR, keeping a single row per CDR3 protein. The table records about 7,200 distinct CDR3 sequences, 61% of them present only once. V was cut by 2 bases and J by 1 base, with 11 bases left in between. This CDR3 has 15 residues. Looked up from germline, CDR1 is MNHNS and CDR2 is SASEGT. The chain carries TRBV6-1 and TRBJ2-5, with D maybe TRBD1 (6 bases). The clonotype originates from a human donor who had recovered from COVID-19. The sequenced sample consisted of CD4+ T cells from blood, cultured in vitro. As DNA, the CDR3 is TGTGCCAGCAGTGAATCCCAGGGGCGCCAAGAGACCCAGTACTTC. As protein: CASSESQGRQETQYF.